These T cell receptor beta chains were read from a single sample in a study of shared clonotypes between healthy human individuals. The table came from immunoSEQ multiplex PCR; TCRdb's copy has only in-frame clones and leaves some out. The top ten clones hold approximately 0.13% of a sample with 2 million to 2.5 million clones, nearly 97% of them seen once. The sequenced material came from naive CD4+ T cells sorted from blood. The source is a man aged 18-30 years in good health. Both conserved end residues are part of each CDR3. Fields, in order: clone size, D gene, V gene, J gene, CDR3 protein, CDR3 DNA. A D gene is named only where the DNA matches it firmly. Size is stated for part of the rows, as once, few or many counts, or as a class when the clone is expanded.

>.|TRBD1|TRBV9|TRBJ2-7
CASSGHASGTGAYEQYF
TGTGCCAGCAGCGGACATGCCTCCGGGACAGGGGCCTACGAGCAGTACTTC
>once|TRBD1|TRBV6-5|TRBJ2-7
CATRRGGIGYEQYF
TGTGCCACCCGCCGAGGGGGCATTGGCTACGAGCAGTACTTC
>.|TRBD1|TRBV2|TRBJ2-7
CASRVQGGEQYF
TGTGCCAGCAGAGTACAGGGGGGTGAGCAGTACTTC
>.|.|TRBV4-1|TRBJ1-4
CASSETGDWKEKLFF
TGCGCCAGCAGCGAAACGGGGGATTGGAAGGAAAAACTGTTTTTT
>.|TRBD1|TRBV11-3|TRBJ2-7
CASSSGQGPYEQYF
TGTGCCAGCAGCTCCGGACAGGGCCCCTACGAGCAGTACTTC
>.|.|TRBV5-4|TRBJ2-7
CASTLVGAQEQYF
TGTGCCAGCACTCTGGTGGGGGCCCAGGAGCAGTACTTC
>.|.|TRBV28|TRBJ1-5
CASRGASNQPQHF
TGTGCGTCGCGGGGGGCTAGCAATCAGCCCCAGCATTTT
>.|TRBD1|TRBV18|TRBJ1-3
CASSPAGQGSGNTIYF
TGTGCCAGCTCACCCGCGGGACAGGGCTCTGGAAACACCATATATTTT
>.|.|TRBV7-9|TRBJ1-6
CASSQGGNSPLHF
TGTGCCAGCAGCCAGGGAGGTAACTCACCCCTCCACTTT
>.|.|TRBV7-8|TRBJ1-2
CASSLGVTAVYGYTF
TGTGCCAGCAGCTTAGGGGTGACTGCTGTCTATGGCTACACCTTC
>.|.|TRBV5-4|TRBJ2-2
CASSLEGGPNTGELFF
TGTGCCAGCAGCTTGGAAGGAGGGCCGAACACCGGGGAGCTGTTTTTT
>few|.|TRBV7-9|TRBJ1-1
CASSLPRYEAFF
TGTGCCAGCAGCTTACCCAGGTATGAAGCTTTCTTT
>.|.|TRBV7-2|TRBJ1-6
CASSLGAGGYNSPLHF
TGTGCCAGCAGCTTAGGCGCTGGAGGGTATAATTCACCCCTCCACTTT
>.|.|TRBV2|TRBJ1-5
CASSRDANQPQHF
TGTGCCAGCAGCCGGGACGCCAATCAGCCCCAGCATTTT
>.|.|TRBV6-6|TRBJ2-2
CASTRQGNTGELFF
TGTGCCAGCACGCGGCAGGGCAACACCGGGGAGCTGTTTTTT
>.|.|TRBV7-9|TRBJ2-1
CASSQSYLRRESYNEQFF
TGTGCCAGCAGCCAATCCTATCTGAGGCGGGAATCCTACAATGAGCAGTTCTTC
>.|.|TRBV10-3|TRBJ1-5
CATREGPAQPQHF
TGTGCCACCAGGGAGGGGCCCGCGCAGCCCCAGCATTTT
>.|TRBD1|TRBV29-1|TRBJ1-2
CSVSDREDGYTF
TGCAGCGTCTCCGACAGGGAGGATGGCTACACCTTC
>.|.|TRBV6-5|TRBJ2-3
CASKTRQGTDTQYF
TGTGCCAGCAAGACTCGGCAGGGCACAGATACGCAGTATTTT
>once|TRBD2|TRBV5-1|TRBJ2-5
CASSLAGGPEETQYF
TGCGCCAGCAGCTTAGCGGGGGGGCCGGAAGAGACCCAGTACTTC
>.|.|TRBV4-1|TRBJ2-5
CASSQDLVAPETQYF
TGCGCCAGCAGCCAAGATTTGGTAGCACCTGAGACCCAGTACTTC
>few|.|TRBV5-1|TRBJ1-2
CASSFEGNYGYTF
TGCGCCAGCAGCTTTGAGGGGAACTATGGCTACACCTTC
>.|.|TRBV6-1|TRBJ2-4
CASSEASGSTKNIQYF
TGTGCCAGCAGTGAAGCGTCAGGCAGTACCAAAAACATTCAGTACTTC
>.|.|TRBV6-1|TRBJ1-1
CAGGTYFTEAFF
TGTGCCGGGGGGACATACTTCACTGAAGCTTTCTTT
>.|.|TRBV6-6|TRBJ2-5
CASSYGGETQYF
TGTGCCAGCAGTTACGGAGGGGAAACCCAGTACTTC
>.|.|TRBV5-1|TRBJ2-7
CASSGGTADGYEQYF
TGCGCCAGCAGCGGCGGGACAGCGGATGGGTACGAGCAGTACTTC
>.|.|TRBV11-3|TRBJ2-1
CASSLGSGYPSNEQFF
TGTGCCAGCAGCTTAGGCTCAGGGTACCCATCCAATGAGCAGTTCTTC
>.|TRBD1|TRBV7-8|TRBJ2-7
CASSFGRDRGIYEQYF
TGTGCCAGCAGCTTTGGCCGGGACAGGGGCATCTACGAGCAGTACTTC
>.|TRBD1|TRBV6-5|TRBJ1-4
CASSQADRVELFF
TGTGCCAGCAGTCAAGCGGACAGGGTTGAACTGTTTTTT
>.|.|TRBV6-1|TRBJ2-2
CASIGFANTGELFF
TGTGCCAGCATAGGGTTCGCGAACACCGGGGAGCTGTTTTTT
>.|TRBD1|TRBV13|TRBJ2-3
CASSPGKGAFTDTQYF
TGTGCCAGCAGTCCCGGGAAGGGGGCTTTCACAGATACGCAGTATTTT
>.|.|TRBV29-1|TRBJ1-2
CSVEDMLAYGYTF
TGCAGCGTTGAAGATATGCTTGCCTATGGCTACACCTTC
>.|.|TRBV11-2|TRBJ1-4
CASSHRWWGNKNEKLFF
TGTGCCAGCAGCCATCGCTGGTGGGGGAATAAAAATGAAAAACTGTTTTTT
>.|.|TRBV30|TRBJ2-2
CASAPQGTGELFF
TGTGCCAGTGCCCCTCAGGGGACCGGGGAGCTGTTTTTT
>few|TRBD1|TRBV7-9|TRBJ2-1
CASSLRDSYNEQFF
TGTGCCAGCAGCCTCCGGGACAGCTACAATGAGCAGTTCTTC
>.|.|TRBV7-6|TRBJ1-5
CASSPDGYSNQPQHF
TGTGCCAGCAGCCCGGACGGTTATAGCAATCAGCCCCAGCATTTT
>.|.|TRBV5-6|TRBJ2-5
CASSSVHPFQTQYF
TGTGCCAGCAGTTCGGTTCACCCCTTCCAGACCCAGTACTTC
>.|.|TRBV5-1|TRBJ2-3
CASSQFPPPTDTQYF
TGCGCCAGCAGTCAGTTCCCGCCCCCCACAGATACGCAGTATTTT
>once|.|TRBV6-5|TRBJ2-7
CASSLGTGGSYEQYF
TGTGCCAGCAGTCTCGGGACTGGTGGTTCCTACGAGCAGTACTTC
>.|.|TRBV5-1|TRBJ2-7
CASSSGATGPTYEQYF
TGCGCCAGCAGCTCCGGGGCGACAGGACCTACCTACGAGCAGTACTTC
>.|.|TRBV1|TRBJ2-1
CTSSRRTSGRRDEQFF
TGCACCAGCAGCCGCAGGACTAGCGGGAGGAGGGACGAGCAGTTCTTC
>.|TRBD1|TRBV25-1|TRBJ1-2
CASSVGQGYGYTF
TGTGCCAGCAGTGTTGGACAGGGGTATGGCTACACCTTC
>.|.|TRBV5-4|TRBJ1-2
CASSLAGAGVGGYTF
TGTGCCAGCAGCTTGGCAGGAGCAGGGGTGGGAGGCTACACCTTC
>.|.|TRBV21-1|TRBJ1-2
CASSKRRQGYGYTF
TGTGCCAGCAGCAAAAGGAGACAGGGTTATGGCTACACCTTC
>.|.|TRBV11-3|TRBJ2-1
CASSPGEGIKQFF
TGTGCCAGCAGCCCAGGGGAGGGGATTAAACAGTTCTTC
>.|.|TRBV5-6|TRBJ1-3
CASGGWREAGGNTIYF
TGTGCCAGCGGTGGATGGAGGGAAGCAGGTGGAAACACCATATATTTT
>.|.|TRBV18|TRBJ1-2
CASSPTGRGYTF
TGTGCCAGCTCACCAACCGGGAGGGGCTACACCTTC
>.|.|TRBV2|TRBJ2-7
CASSDDRYEQYF
TGTGCCAGCAGTGACGACAGGTACGAGCAGTACTTC
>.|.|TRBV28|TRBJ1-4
CASSRVGAEEKLFF
TGTGCCAGCAGTAGAGTCGGCGCGGAAGAAAAACTGTTTTTT
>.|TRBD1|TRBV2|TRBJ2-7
CASTPDRGPYEQYF
TGTGCCAGCACTCCGGACAGGGGGCCTTACGAGCAGTACTTC
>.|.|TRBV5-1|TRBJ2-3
CASSSRDADTQYF
TGCGCCAGCAGCTCGAGAGACGCAGATACGCAGTATTTT
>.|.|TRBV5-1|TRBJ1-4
CASSVGHPGGEKLFF
TGCGCCAGCAGCGTCGGCCACCCGGGGGGAGAAAAACTGTTTTTT
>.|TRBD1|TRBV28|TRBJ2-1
CASSSGATGTADNEQFF
TGTGCCAGCAGTTCGGGCGCTACGGGGACAGCAGACAATGAGCAGTTCTTC
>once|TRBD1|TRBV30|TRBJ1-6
CAWSKKGASSPLHF
TGTGCCTGGAGTAAGAAGGGGGCTAGTTCACCCCTCCACTTT
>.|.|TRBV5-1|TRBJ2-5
CASSLEVGTYQETQYF
TGCGCCAGCAGCTTGGAGGTGGGCACGTACCAAGAGACCCAGTACTTC
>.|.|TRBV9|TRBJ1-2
CASSVEGGYGYTF
TGTGCCAGCAGCGTAGAGGGCGGCTATGGCTACACCTTC
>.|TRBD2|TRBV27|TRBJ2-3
CASSFYGTSGRPGSDTQYF
TGTGCCAGCAGTTTCTATGGGACTAGCGGGAGGCCCGGGTCAGATACGCAGTATTTT
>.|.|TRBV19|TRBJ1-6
CASTETHDNSPLHF
TGTGCCAGTACTGAGACACACGATAATTCACCCCTCCACTTT
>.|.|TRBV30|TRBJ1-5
CAWSPGQPFQPQHF
TGTGCCTGGAGCCCGGGGCAGCCTTTTCAGCCCCAGCATTTT
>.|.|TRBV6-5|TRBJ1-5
CASSSAGRFNQPQHF
TGTGCCAGCAGTTCCGCGGGCAGGTTCAATCAGCCCCAGCATTTT